The rows below give T cell receptor beta chains drawn from one sample of a study of blood T cell repertoires in COVID-19. This table comes from immunoSEQ multiplex PCR, and its TCRdb copy is limited to in-frame clones, with some not included. The data show some 150,000 clones, about nine tenths seen once. Material for sequencing was peripheral blood. The receptors come from a woman aged 60 to 75 with active or convalescent COVID-19. CDR3s include the opening cysteine and the closing phenylalanine or tryptophan. A D gene is named only where the DNA matches it firmly. Clone size, where shown, is once, few, many, or a class for clones that have expanded.

d_gene	abundance	v_gene	j_gene	CDR3aa	CDR3nt
NA	NA	TRBV4-3	TRBJ1-6	CASSQGQDNSPLHF	TGCGCCAGCAGCCAAGGACAGGATAATTCACCCCTCCACTTT
TRBD1	once	TRBV7-9	TRBJ2-7	CASSKTAGGKIYEQYF	TGTGCCAGCAGCAAAACTGCAGGGGGCAAAATATACGAGCAGTACTTC
NA	NA	TRBV27	TRBJ1-2	CASSFTSGLGGYTF	TGTGCCAGCAGTTTTACCTCCGGGTTAGGAGGCTACACCTTC
TRBD1	once	TRBV12-5	TRBJ2-7	CASASDRGVYEQYF	TGTGCTAGTGCCAGTGACAGGGGGGTCTACGAGCAGTACTTC
TRBD1	NA	TRBV5-1	TRBJ1-2	CASSFRDSANYGYTF	TGCGCCAGCAGCTTCCGGGACAGCGCTAACTATGGCTACACCTTC
TRBD1	NA	TRBV6-5	TRBJ1-3	CASSYGTGTSGNTIYF	TGTGCCAGCAGTTACGGGACAGGGACTTCTGGAAACACCATATATTTT
NA	NA	TRBV19	TRBJ1-1	CASSTTGLNTEAFF	TGTGCCAGTAGTACCACAGGGTTGAACACTGAAGCTTTCTTT
TRBD2	NA	TRBV6-6	TRBJ2-1	CASDLGTSGEQFF	TGTGCCAGCGACCTCGGGACTAGCGGGGAGCAGTTCTTC
NA	NA	TRBV7-2	TRBJ1-4	CASSSFIDEKLFF	TGTGCCAGCAGCTCATTCATAGATGAAAAACTGTTTTTT
NA	NA	TRBV10-3	TRBJ1-1	CAIMEGGTEAFF	TGTGCCATCATGGAGGGGGGGACTGAAGCTTTCTTT
TRBD1	NA	TRBV24-1	TRBJ1-5	CATSDLRGQFNQPQHF	TGTGCCACCAGTGATTTACGGGGACAGTTCAATCAGCCCCAGCATTTT
NA	NA	TRBV9	TRBJ2-3	CASSVSTSTDTQYF	TGTGCCAGCAGCGTCTCGACTAGCACAGATACGCAGTATTTT
NA	NA	TRBV4-3	TRBJ1-3	CASSQEFGPFSGNTIYF	TGCGCCAGCAGCCAAGAGTTCGGTCCCTTCTCTGGAAACACCATATATTTT
NA	NA	TRBV5-1	TRBJ2-3	CASSFTGYTDTQYF	TGCGCCAGCAGCTTTACAGGATACACAGATACGCAGTATTTT
TRBD1	NA	TRBV7-9	TRBJ1-6	CASSARQGDSPLHF	TGTGCCAGCAGCGCTCGACAGGGGGATTCACCCCTCCACTTT
NA	NA	TRBV19	TRBJ2-2	CASSISGSGNTGELFF	TGTGCCAGTAGTATCTCCGGATCAGGGAACACCGGGGAGCTGTTTTTT
NA	once	TRBV6-2/TRBV6-3	TRBJ2-1	CASSYPPERVEQFF	TGTGCCAGCAGTTACCCCCCTGAGCGGGTTGAGCAGTTCTTC
NA	few	TRBV7-3	TRBJ1-1	CASSTEGNTEAFF	TGTGCCAGCAGCACGGAGGGGAACACTGAAGCTTTCTTT
TRBD1	NA	TRBV18	TRBJ2-5	CASSPPSRGLQETQYF	TGTGCCAGCTCACCACCTTCCAGGGGGTTACAAGAGACCCAGTACTTC
TRBD1	NA	TRBV30	TRBJ2-1	CAWSRQGAYNEQFF	TGTGCCTGGAGTCGACAGGGGGCGTACAATGAGCAGTTCTTC
TRBD1	few	TRBV6-5	TRBJ2-7	CASSYGIQGAQEQYF	TGTGCCAGCAGTTACGGGATACAGGGGGCGCAGGAGCAGTACTTC
TRBD1	NA	TRBV6-4	TRBJ1-2	CASSDTGQGLGYGYTF	TGTGCCAGCAGTGACACCGGACAGGGGCTGGGCTATGGCTACACCTTC
NA	NA	TRBV6-1	TRBJ2-2	CASSDTTGSGELFF	TGTGCCAGCAGTGACACAACAGGGTCCGGGGAGCTGTTTTTT
TRBD1	NA	TRBV6-5	TRBJ1-2	CASSRDRGPYGYTF	TGTGCCAGCAGCCGGGACAGAGGCCCCTATGGCTACACCTTC
TRBD1	NA	TRBV6-5	TRBJ2-3	CASSTPGQGTDTQYF	TGTGCCAGCAGTACTCCGGGACAGGGCACAGATACGCAGTATTTT
TRBD2	NA	TRBV13	TRBJ2-3	CASSDFLGLATSTDTQYF	TGTGCCAGCAGCGATTTTCTGGGACTAGCCACGAGCACAGATACGCAGTATTTT
TRBD1	once	TRBV18	TRBJ2-1	CASSWGQATVGEQFF	TGTGCCAGCTCATGGGGACAGGCTACCGTGGGTGAGCAGTTCTTC
TRBD2	NA	TRBV7-2	TRBJ2-7	CASSSTSSGGYLGYEQYF	TGTGCCAGCAGCTCGACCTCTAGCGGGGGGTACCTCGGCTACGAGCAGTACTTC
NA	NA	TRBV7-9	TRBJ1-5	CASSLVGGSNQPQHF	TGTGCCAGCAGCTTAGTGGGGGGAAGCAATCAGCCCCAGCATTTT
TRBD1	NA	TRBV12-3/TRBV12-4	TRBJ1-6	CASSSQGSPLHF	TGTGCCAGCAGTTCACAGGGGTCACCCCTCCACTTT
NA	NA	TRBV25-1	TRBJ2-1	CASTSRDLLDIEQFF	TGTGCCAGCACTAGCCGTGACCTCCTAGACATTGAGCAGTTCTTC
TRBD1	NA	TRBV19	TRBJ2-5	CASSTTGGGGTQYF	TGTGCCAGTAGCACGACAGGGGGCGGAGGGACCCAGTACTTC
TRBD1	NA	TRBV6-5	TRBJ1-6	CASRPPGQGYSPLHF	TGTGCCAGTAGACCGCCGGGACAGGGCTATTCACCCCTCCACTTT
NA	NA	TRBV5-4	TRBJ2-1	CASSLERKNTYNEQFF	TGTGCCAGCAGCTTGGAGAGGAAAAACACCTACAATGAGCAGTTCTTC
NA	NA	TRBV19	TRBJ2-3	CASNTLGEDTQYF	TGTGCCAGTAACACCCTCGGGGAAGATACGCAGTATTTT
NA	NA	TRBV27	TRBJ1-1	CASSLRSYTEAFF	TGTGCCAGCAGTTTGAGGAGTTACACTGAAGCTTTCTTT
NA	NA	TRBV7-8	TRBJ2-7	CASSLGVSRAYEQYF	TGTGCCAGCAGCTTAGGGGTTAGCAGAGCCTACGAGCAGTACTTC
TRBD1	NA	TRBV5-1	TRBJ2-2	CASTRQGDSGELFF	TGCGCCAGCACGCGACAGGGAGATAGCGGGGAGCTGTTTTTT
TRBD1	NA	TRBV6-5	TRBJ1-2	CASSFEPGGGYTF	TGTGCCAGCAGTTTCGAACCAGGGGGCGGCTACACCTTC
NA	few	TRBV18	TRBJ1-1	CASSPPSQLNTEAFF	TGTGCCAGCTCACCACCATCCCAGTTGAACACTGAAGCTTTCTTT
NA	NA	TRBV7-8	TRBJ2-2	CASSSITGSVTGELFF	TGTGCCAGCAGCTCCATCACAGGGAGCGTCACCGGGGAGCTGTTTTTT
TRBD2	NA	TRBV15	TRBJ2-5	CATTPGTSGEETQYF	TGTGCCACCACCCCCGGGACTAGCGGCGAAGAGACCCAGTACTTC
TRBD1	NA	TRBV19	TRBJ1-4	CASSDRASEKLFF	TGTGCCAGTAGTGACAGGGCGAGTGAAAAACTGTTTTTT
NA	NA	TRBV11-2	TRBJ1-3	CASSSWRANSGNTIYF	TGTGCCAGCAGCTCATGGAGGGCAAACTCTGGAAACACCATATATTTT
NA	NA	TRBV7-9	TRBJ2-7	CASTQGSYEQYF	TGTGCCAGCACCCAGGGGTCCTACGAGCAGTACTTC
NA	NA	TRBV5-4	TRBJ1-2	CASSVGGGANYGYTF	TGTGCCAGCAGCGTCGGGGGAGGGGCTAACTATGGCTACACCTTC
TRBD1	NA	TRBV15	TRBJ1-1	CATSRGQGRAEAFF	TGTGCCACCAGCAGGGGACAGGGACGGGCTGAAGCTTTCTTT
NA	NA	TRBV20-1	TRBJ1-2	CSARAPSGYTF	TGCAGTGCTAGGGCCCCTTCTGGCTACACCTTC
NA	NA	TRBV9	TRBJ2-5	CASSVGQLAQETQYF	TGTGCCAGCAGCGTAGGTCAACTTGCACAAGAGACCCAGTACTTC
TRBD1	few	TRBV19	TRBJ1-2	CASSTDGQGRDGYTF	TGTGCCAGTAGTACCGATGGACAGGGACGGGATGGCTACACCTTC
NA	NA	TRBV7-2	TRBJ1-1	CASSPSGGVNTEAFF	TGTGCCAGCAGCCCGTCTGGTGGAGTGAACACTGAAGCTTTCTTT
TRBD1	once	TRBV5-1	TRBJ2-3	CATNQGQNTDTQYF	TGCGCTACCAACCAGGGACAGAATACAGATACGCAGTATTTT
NA	once	TRBV5-4	TRBJ1-1	CASRILTSSSLNTEAFF	TGTGCCAGCAGGATCCTGACAAGCTCGTCCCTGAACACTGAAGCTTTCTTT
TRBD1	once	TRBV2	TRBJ1-2	CASTVTNRGGGYTF	TGTGCCAGCACGGTCACAAACAGGGGGGGAGGCTACACCTTC
NA	NA	TRBV7-2	TRBJ2-7	CASSLAQGFTYEQYF	TGTGCCAGCAGCTTAGCGCAGGGTTTTACCTACGAGCAGTACTTC
NA	few	TRBV19	TRBJ1-1	CASSFLGQTRDTEAFF	TGTGCCAGTAGTTTTCTCGGACAGACAAGAGACACTGAAGCTTTCTTT
NA	NA	TRBV5-1	TRBJ1-1	CASSLQGGGTEAFF	TGCGCCAGCAGCTTACAAGGGGGTGGAACCGAAGCTTTCTTT
NA	NA	TRBV6-6	TRBJ1-2	CAGLDSLNYGYTF	TGTGCCGGACTGGACAGTTTGAACTATGGCTACACCTTC